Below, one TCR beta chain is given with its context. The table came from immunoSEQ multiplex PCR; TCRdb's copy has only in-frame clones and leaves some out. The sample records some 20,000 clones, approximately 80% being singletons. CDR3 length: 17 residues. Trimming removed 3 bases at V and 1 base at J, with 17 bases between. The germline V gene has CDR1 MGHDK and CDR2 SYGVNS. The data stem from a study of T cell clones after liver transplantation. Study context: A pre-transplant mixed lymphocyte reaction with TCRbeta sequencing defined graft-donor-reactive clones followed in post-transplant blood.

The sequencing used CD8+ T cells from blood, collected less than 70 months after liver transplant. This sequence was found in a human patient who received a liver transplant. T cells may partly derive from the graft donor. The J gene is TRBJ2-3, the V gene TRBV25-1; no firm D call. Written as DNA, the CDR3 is TGTGCCAGCAGTGAGCCCGAGGAGTTAGGTGGCACAGATACGCAGTATTTT. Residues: CASSEPEELGGTDTQYF.